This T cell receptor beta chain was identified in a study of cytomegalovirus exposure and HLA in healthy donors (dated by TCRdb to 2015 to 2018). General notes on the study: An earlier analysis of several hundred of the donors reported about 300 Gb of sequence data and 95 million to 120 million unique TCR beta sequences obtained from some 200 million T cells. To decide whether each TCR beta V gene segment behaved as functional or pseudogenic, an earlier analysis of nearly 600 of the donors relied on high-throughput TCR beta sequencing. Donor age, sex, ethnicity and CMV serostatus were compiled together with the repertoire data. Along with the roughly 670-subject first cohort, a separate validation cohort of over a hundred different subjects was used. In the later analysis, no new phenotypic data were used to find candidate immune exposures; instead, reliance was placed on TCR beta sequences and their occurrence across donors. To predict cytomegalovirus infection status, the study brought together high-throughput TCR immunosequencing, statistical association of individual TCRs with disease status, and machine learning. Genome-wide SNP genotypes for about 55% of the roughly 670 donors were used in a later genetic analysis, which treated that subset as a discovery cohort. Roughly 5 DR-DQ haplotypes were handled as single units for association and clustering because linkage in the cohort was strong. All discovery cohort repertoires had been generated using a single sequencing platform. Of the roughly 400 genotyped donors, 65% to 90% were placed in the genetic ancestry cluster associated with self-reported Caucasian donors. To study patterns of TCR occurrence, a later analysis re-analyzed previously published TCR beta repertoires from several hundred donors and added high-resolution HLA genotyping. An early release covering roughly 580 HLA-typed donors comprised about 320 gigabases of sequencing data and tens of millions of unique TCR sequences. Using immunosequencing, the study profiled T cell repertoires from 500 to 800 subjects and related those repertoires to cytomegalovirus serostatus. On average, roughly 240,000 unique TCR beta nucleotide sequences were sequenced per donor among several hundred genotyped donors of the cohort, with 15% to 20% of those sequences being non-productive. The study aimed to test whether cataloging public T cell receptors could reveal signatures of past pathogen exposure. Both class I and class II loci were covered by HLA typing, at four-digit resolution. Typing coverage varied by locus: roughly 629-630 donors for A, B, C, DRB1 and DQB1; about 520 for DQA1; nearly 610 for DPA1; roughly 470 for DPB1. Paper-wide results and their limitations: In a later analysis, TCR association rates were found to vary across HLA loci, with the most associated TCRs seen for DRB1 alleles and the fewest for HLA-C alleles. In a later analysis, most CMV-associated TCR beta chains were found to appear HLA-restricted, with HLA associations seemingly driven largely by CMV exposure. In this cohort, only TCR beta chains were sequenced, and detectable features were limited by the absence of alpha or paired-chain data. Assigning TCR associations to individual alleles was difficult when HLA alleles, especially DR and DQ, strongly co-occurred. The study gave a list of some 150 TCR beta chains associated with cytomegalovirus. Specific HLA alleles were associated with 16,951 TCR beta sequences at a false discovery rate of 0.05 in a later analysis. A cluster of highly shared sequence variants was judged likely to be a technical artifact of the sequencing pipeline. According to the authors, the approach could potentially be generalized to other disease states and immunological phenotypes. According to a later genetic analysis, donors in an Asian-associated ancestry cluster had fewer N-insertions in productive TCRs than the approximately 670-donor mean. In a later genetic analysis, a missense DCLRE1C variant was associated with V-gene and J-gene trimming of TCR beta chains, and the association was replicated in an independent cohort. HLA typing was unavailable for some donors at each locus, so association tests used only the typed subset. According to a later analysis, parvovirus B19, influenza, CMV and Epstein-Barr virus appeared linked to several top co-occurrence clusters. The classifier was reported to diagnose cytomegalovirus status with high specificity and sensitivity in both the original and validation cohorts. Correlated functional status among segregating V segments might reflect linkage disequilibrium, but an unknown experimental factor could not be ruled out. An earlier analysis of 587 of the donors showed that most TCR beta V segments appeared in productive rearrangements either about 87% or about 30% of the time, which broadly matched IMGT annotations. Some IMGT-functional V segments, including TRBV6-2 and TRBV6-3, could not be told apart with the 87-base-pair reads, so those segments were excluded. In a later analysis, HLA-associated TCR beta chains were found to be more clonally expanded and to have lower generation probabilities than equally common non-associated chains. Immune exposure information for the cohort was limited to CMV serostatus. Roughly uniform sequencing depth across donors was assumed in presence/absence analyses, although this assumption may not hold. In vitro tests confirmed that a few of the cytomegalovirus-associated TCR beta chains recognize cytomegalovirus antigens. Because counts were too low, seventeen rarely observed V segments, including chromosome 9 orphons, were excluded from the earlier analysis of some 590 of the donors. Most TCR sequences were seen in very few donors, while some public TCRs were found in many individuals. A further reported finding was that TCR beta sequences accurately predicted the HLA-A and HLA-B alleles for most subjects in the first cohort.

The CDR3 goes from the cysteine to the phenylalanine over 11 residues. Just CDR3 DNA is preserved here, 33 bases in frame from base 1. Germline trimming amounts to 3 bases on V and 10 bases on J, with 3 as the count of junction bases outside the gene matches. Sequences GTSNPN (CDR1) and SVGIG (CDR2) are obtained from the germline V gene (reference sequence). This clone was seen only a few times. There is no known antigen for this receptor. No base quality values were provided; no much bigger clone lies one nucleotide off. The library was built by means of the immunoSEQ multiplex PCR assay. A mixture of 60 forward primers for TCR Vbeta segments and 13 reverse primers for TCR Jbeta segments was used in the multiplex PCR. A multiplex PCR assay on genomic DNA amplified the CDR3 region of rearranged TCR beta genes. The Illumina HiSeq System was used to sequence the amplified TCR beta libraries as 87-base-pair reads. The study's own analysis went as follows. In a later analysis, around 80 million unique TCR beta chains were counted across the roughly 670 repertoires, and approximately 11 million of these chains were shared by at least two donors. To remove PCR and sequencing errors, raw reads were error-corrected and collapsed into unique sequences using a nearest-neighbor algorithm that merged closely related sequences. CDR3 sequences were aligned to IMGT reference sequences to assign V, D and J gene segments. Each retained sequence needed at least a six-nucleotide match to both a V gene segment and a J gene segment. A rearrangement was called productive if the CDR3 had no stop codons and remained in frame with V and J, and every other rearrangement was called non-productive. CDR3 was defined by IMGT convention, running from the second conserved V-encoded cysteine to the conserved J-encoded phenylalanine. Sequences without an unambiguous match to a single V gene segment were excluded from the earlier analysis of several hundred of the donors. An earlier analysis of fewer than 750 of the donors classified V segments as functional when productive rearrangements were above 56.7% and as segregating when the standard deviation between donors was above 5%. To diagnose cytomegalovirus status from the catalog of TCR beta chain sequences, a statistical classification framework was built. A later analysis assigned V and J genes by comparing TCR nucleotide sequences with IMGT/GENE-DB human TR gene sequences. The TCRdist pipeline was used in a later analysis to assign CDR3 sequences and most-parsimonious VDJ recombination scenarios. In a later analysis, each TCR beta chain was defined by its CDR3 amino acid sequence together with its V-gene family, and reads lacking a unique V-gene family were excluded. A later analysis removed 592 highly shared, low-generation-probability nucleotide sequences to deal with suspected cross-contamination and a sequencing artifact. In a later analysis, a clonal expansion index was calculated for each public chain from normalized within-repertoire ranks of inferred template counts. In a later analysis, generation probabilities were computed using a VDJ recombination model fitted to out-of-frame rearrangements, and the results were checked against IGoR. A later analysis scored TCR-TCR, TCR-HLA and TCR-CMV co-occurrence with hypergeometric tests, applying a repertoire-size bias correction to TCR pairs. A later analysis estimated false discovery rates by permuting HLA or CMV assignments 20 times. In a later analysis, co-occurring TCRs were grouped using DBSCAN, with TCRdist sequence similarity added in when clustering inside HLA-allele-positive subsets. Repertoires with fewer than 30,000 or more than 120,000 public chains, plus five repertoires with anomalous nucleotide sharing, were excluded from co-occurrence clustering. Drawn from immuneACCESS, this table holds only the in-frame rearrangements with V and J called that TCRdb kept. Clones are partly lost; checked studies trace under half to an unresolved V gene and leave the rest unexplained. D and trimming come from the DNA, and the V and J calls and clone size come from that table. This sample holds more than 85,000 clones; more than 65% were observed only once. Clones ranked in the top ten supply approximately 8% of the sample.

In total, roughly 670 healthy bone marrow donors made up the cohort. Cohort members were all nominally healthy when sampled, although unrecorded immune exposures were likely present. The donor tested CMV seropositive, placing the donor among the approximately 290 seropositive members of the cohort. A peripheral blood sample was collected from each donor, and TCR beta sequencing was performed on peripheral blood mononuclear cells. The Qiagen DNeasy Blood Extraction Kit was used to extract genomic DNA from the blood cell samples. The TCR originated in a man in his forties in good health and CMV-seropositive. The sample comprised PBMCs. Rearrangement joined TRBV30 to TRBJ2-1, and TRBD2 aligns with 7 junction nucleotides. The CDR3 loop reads CAWSWGGEQFF. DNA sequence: TGTGCCTGGAGCTGGGGGGGGGAGCAGTTCTTC.